Following are 13 T cell receptor beta chains from one sample sequenced in a study of control samples from healthy donors and cancer patients. Sequencing was performed with immunoSEQ multiplex PCR; in TCRdb, only in-frame clones are kept and a portion is missing. The sample includes roughly 24,000 clones, approximately 80% of them seen just once. Sequenced input: PBMCs. The source is a man aged 55 to 70 with head and neck cancer.

V gene TRBV11-2 combines with J gene TRBJ1-1; D is uncertain. The germline CDR1 and CDR2 sequences are SGHAT and FQNNGV. V was pared by 3 bases and J by 2 bases, with 7 bases between. CDR3 length: 13 residues. Here the CDR3 reads CASSLSVNTEAFF. The CDR3 nucleotides read TGTGCCAGCAGCTTGTCAGTTAACACTGAAGCTTTCTTT.

The chain combines TRBV27 with TRBJ2-1; 8 bases are shared with TRBD1. This CDR3 has 14 residues. Germline CDR1 and CDR2: MNHEY and SMNVEV (reference sequence). Germline trimming cut 4 bases from V and 12 bases from J; bases unmatched to any gene: 11. This CDR3 reads CASSSIGLGTGQFF. For the CDR3, the DNA is TGTGCCAGCAGTTCCATCGGATTGGGGACAGGGCAGTTCTTC.

The chain uses TRBV27 and TRBJ2-5; D is uncertain. CDR1 is MNHEY, CDR2 SMNVEV, per germline (reference sequence). The CDR3 is made up of 13 amino acids. Trimming removed 2 bases from V and 5 bases from J, with 9 bases in between. The CDR3 DNA reads TGTGCCAGCAGTTTAGCCGGTTTGGAGACCCAGTACTTC. The encoded protein is CASSLAGLETQYF.

J is TRBJ2-1 and V is TRBV7-2; D assignment may be TRBD1 or TRBD2 (7 bases each). Germline V gives CDR1 SGHTA, CDR2 FQGNSA. The ends were cut back, 5 bases at V and 6 bases at J, with 20 bases in the middle. This CDR3 comprises 16 residues. The CDR3 loop reads CASSKQGGRPGNEQFF. The CDR3 DNA is TGTGCCAGCAGCAAGCAGGGGGGGCGGCCGGGCAATGAGCAGTTCTTC.

This chain uses TRBV5-4 with TRBJ1-1; tentative D call: TRBD1 (6 bases). The CDR3 runs 13 residues. CDR1 and CDR2 (germline): SGHNT, YYREEE (reference sequence). Trimming took off 5 bases at V and 5 bases at J, with 13 bases between the two ends. The CDR3 loop reads CASSLQGRTEAFF. For the CDR3, the DNA is TGTGCCAGCAGTTTACAGGGTCGGACTGAAGCTTTCTTT.

This sequence joins TRBV5-1 and TRBJ2-6; D ambiguous. CDR1 and CDR2 from the germline V gene are SGHRS and YFSETQ. V was cut by 1 base and J by 4 bases, with 9 bases left in between. The CDR3 covers 15 residues. CDR3 region: CASSLLGAGANVLTF. Here the CDR3 DNA reads TGCGCCAGCAGCTTGTTGGGCGCAGGGGCCAACGTCCTGACTTTC.

This clone was counted between two and nine times. J is TRBJ1-3 and V is TRBV7-8; D unresolved. This CDR3 comprises 17 residues. In germline, CDR1 is SGHVS, CDR2 FQNEAQ. Between the trimmed V and J ends, which lost 2 bases and 0 bases, there was a span of 14 bases. Here the CDR3 reads CASSLRSATLSGNTIYF. The DNA for the CDR3 is TGTGCCAGCAGCTTAAGGTCAGCCACGCTCTCTGGAAACACCATATATTTT.

The rearrangement joins TRBV27 to TRBJ1-1; TRBD1 matches 9 bases. Germline V lookup: CDR1 MNHEY, CDR2 SMNVEV (reference sequence). The CDR3 is 14 residues long. V lost 6 bases to trimming and J lost 6 bases; unmatched junction nucleotides: 8. This chain's CDR3 is CASRLRDRVSEAFF. In DNA form, the CDR3 reads TGTGCCAGCAGACTCCGGGACAGGGTTTCTGAAGCTTTCTTT.

The chain carries TRBV7-2 and TRBJ1-2, with 9 bases fitting TRBD1. CDR1 SGHTA and CDR2 FQGNSA come from the germline V gene. J lost 4 bases, V lost 5 bases, and 11 bases had no gene match. The CDR3 runs 16 residues. This CDR3 is CASSPYRTGEGYGYTF. DNA for the CDR3: TGTGCCAGCAGCCCTTACCGGACAGGGGAGGGCTATGGCTACACCTTC.

The chain uses TRBV18 and TRBJ1-5; D is undetermined. Germline lookup yields CDR1 KGHSH and CDR2 LQKENI. V was pared by 2 bases and J by 9 bases, with 14 bases between. This CDR3 spans 14 amino acids. The CDR3 spells CASSPGAELGPQHF. As DNA, the CDR3 is TGTGCCAGCTCACCAGGCGCGGAATTGGGGCCCCAGCATTTT.

This chain connects TRBV6-5 to TRBJ2-2, with D perhaps assigned TRBD1 or TRBD2 (6 bases each). The CDR3 runs 15 residues. Germline-derived CDR1 and CDR2 are MNHEY and SVGAGI. V was shortened by 2 bases and J by 3 bases, with 10 bases between the two germline ends. CDR3 DNA: TGTGCCAGCAGTTACGGAGGGGGAGACACCGGGGAGCTGTTTTTT. Protein sequence: CASSYGGGDTGELFF.

V gene TRBV6-5 combines with J gene TRBJ2-2; no clear D gene. The V end lost 6 bases, the J end lost 1 base, and 9 bases lay between the germline ends. This CDR3 region has 14 residues. From germline, CDR1 is MNHEY and CDR2 SVGAGI. CDR3 DNA sequence: TGTGCCAGCAGGAAGGGCGGGAACACCGGGGAGCTGTTTTTT. Translation gives CASRKGGNTGELFF.

This clone was counted a few times. The chain employs TRBV6-7 and TRBJ2-3; possible D gene TRBD1, 5 bases. TRBV6-7 is an ORF, and what it does is uncertain. The CDR3 is 17 residues long. V dropped 6 bases and J dropped 2 bases, with 21 bases sitting between them. CDR3 sequence (DNA): TGTGCCAGCAGCCCCCCGTTGTTGGGCAGGGACACAGATACGCAGTATTTT. This codes for CASSPPLLGRDTDTQYF.